This T cell receptor (beta chain) was recorded in a study of blood T cell repertoires in COVID-19. Original data processing: Cell counts per sample came from amplifying reference gene primers. Repertoires were generated with immunoSEQ multiplex PCR, while TCRdb's copy carries only in-frame clones and drops some. That table supplies the V and J calls and clone size; D and trimming were determined from the DNA. The sample lists roughly 240,000 clones; around 88% were seen once. The CDR3 has 14 residues. Trimming took 7 bases from V and 8 from J; bases not matched to a gene: 9. Per the germline V gene, CDR1 is WNHNN and CDR2 is SYGVQD (reference sequence).

This receptor was identified in a woman aged 50 to 60 who had recovered from COVID-19. Material: PBMCs or T cells enriched from blood (not recorded which). V and J are TRBV10-1 and TRBJ2-1; 9 bases are shared with TRBD1. CDR3 residues: CASKGDRDSDEQFF. The CDR3 region has the DNA TGCGCCAGCAAGGGGGACAGGGATAGCGATGAGCAGTTCTTC.